The 2 T cell receptor beta chains given below trace back to one sample, sequenced in a study of T cell responses to AZD1222 COVID-19 vaccine (dated by TCRdb to 2020 to 2022). The library was obtained by the immunoSEQ multiplex PCR assay. TCRdb mirrors the immuneACCESS table, restricted to in-frame sequences. Some clones are absent from its copies; in checked studies, under half trace to an unresolved V gene, and the reason for the others is unknown. The table for this sample lists 56,000 or so clones; 80% to 90% of them were counted only once. Of the sample, about 14% is held by the ten largest clones. The time point label of this sample denotes: baseline before first vaccination. Sequencing was performed on peripheral blood, taken on day 0 of AZD1222 vaccination. All receptors derive from an adult in good health.

The genes are TRBV19 and TRBJ1-2; D is unresolved. In germline, CDR1 is LNHDA, CDR2 SQIVND (reference sequence). This CDR3 is 14 amino acids long. V was clipped by 2 bases and J by 7 bases, with 14 bases between them. CDR3: CASSIIGGMRGYTF. CDR3 nucleotide sequence: TGTGCCAGTAGTATAATAGGAGGAATGCGTGGCTACACCTTC.

This clone was found once. V gene TRBV6-5 combines with J gene TRBJ1-3; D remains unclear. CDR3 size: 15 residues. The V end lost 4 bases, the J end lost 0 bases, and 10 bases lay between the germline ends. Germline-derived CDR1 and CDR2 are MNHEY and SVGAGI. CDR3 residues: CASSSPTHSGNTIYF. The CDR3 DNA follows: TGTGCCAGCAGTTCCCCGACCCACTCTGGAAACACCATATATTTT.